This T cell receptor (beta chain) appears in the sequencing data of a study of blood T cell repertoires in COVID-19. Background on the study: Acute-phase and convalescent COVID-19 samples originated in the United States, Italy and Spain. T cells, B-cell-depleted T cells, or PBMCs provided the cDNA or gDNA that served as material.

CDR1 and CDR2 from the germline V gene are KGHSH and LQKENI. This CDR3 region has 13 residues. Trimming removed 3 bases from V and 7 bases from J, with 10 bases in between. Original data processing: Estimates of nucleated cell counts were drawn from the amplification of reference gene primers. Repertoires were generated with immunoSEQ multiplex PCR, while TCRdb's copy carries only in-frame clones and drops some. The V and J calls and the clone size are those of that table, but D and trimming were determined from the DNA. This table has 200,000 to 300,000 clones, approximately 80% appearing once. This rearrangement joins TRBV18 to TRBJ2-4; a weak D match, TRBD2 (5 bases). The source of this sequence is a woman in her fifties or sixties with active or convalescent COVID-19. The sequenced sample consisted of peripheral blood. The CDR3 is CASSPDGMNIQYF. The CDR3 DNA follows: TGTGCCAGCTCACCGGACGGGATGAACATTCAGTACTTC. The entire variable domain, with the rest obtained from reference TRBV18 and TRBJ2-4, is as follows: NAGVMQNPRHLVRRRGQEARLRCSPMKGHSHVYWYRQLPEEGLKFMVYLQKENIIDESGMPKERFSAEFPKEGPSILRIQQVVRGDSAAYFCASSPDGMNIQYFGAGTRLSVL.